Included here is one TCR beta chain sequence, with context. Its specificity is unknown. This entry is derived from a study of cytomegalovirus exposure and HLA in healthy donors. The PCR employed 60 Vbeta primers together with 13 Jbeta primers. Measured with immunoSEQ multiplex PCR; TCRdb has only the in-frame clones, and not every one. The sample records nearly 100,000 clones, less than 85% being singletons. General study results and limits: Rarity held for most TCR sequences, but there were some public TCRs that occurred in many donors.

J was trimmed by 14 bases and V by 6 bases; bases with no gene match: 6. This CDR3 spans 13 amino acids. The V gene's germline CDR1 is SGHVS and CDR2 FQNEAQ. Sequenced input: PBMCs. The J gene is TRBJ2-4, the V gene TRBV7-8; TRBD2 matches 14 bases. The clonotype originates from a woman aged 60-75 years in good health and CMV-seropositive. CDR3: CASSDPGLAGEYF. CDR3 nucleotides: TGTGCCAGCAGTGACCCGGGACTAGCGGGAGAGTACTTC. The complete variable domain, with remaining parts taken from reference TRBV7-8 and TRBJ2-4, reads GAGVSQSPRYKVAKRGQDVALRCDPISGHVSLFWYQQALGQGPEFLTYFQNEAQLDKSGLPSDRFFAERPEGSVSTLKIQRTQQEDSAVYLCASSDPGLAGEYFGAGTRLSVL.